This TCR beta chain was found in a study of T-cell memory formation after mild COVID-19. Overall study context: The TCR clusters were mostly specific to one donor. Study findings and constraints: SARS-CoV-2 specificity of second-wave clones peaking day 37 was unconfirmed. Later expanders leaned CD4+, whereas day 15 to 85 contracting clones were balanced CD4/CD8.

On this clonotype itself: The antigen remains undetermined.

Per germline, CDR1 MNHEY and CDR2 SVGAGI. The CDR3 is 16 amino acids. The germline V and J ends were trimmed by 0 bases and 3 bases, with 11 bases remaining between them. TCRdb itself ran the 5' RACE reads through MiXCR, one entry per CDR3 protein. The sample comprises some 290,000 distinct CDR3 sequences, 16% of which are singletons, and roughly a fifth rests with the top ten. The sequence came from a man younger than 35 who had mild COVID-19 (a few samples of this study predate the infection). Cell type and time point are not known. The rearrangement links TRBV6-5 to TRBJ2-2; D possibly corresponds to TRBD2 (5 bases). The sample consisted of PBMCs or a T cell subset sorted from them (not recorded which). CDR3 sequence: CASSYSGVRDTGELFF. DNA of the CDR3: TGTGCCAGCAGTTACTCCGGTGTGCGGGACACCGGGGAGCTGTTTTTT.